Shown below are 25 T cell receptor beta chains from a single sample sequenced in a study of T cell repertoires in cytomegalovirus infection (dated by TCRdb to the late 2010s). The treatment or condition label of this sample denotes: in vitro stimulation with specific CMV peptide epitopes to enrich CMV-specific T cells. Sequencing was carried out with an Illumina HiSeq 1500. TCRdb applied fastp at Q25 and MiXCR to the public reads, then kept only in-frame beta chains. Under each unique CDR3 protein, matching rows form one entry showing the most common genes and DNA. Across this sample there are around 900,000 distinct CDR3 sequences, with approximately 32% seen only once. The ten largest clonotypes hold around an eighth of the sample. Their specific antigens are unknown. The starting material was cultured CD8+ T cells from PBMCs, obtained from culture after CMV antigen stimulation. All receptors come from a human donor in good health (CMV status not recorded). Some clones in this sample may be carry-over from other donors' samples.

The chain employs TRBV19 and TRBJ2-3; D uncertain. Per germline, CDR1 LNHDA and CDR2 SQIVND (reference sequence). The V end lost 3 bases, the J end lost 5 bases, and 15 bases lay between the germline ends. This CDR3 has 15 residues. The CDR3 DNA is TGTGCCAGTAGTATTTCCAGCGTCGACGGAGATACGCAGTATTTT. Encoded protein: CASSISSVDGDTQYF.

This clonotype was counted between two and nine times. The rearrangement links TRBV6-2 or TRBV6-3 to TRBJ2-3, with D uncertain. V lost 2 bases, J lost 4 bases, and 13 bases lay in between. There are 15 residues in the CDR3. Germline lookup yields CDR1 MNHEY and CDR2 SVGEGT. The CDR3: CASSYRERLADTQYF. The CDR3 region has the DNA TGTGCCAGCAGTTACCGCGAGAGATTAGCAGATACGCAGTATTTT.

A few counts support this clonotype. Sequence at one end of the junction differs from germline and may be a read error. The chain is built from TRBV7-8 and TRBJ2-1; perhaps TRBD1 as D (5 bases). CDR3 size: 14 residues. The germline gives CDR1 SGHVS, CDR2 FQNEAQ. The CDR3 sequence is CVSSLAGNYNEQFF. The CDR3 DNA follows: TGTGTCAGCAGCTTAGCAGGGAACTACAATGAGCAGTTCTTC.

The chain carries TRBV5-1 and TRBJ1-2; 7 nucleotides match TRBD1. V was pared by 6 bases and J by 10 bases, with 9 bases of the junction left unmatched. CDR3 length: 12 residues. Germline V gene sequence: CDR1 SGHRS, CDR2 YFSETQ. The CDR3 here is CASNGQGEDYTF. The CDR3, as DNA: TGCGCCAGCAACGGGCAGGGGGAGGACTACACCTTC.

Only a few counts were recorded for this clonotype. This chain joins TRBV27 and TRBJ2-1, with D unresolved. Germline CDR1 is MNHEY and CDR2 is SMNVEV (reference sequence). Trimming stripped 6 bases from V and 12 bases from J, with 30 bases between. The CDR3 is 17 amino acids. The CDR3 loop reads CASRVAFGEGPYSWQFF. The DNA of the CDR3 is TGTGCCAGCAGAGTGGCGTTTGGGGAAGGGCCCTATAGTTGGCAGTTCTTC.

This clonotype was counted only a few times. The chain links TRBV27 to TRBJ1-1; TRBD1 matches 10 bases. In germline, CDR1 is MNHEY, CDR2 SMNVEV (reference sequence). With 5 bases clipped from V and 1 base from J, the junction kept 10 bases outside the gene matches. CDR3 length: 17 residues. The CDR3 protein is CASSLTLRDRGNTEAFF. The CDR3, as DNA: TGTGCCAGCAGTCTTACCCTTAGGGACAGGGGGAACACTGAAGCTTTCTTT.

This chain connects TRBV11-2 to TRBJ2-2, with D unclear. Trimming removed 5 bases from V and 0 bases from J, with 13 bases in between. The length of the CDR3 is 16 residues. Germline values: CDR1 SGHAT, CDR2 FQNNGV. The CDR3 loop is CASSPPGGPNTGELFF. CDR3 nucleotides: TGTGCCAGCAGCCCCCCGGGCGGACCGAACACCGGGGAGCTGTTTTTT.

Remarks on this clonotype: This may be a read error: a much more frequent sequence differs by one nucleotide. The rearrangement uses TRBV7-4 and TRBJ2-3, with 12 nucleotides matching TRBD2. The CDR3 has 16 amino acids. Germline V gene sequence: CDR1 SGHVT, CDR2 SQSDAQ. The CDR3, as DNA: TGTGCCAACAGCGTCGGGACTAGCGGGCGCACAGATACGCAGTATTTT. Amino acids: CANSVGTSGRTDTQYF. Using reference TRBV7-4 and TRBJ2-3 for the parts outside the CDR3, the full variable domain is GAGVSQSPRYKVAKRGRDVALRCDSISGHVTLYWYRQTLGQGSEVLTYSQSDAQRDKSGRPSGRFSAERPERSVSTLKIQRTEQGDSAVYLCANSVGTSGRTDTQYFGPGTRLTVL.

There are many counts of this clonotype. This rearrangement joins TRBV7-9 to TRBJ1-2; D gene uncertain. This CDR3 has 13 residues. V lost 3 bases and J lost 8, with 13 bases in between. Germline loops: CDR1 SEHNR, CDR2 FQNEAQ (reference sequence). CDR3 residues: CASSFKGRWGYTF. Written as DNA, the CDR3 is TGTGCCAGCAGCTTTAAAGGAAGGTGGGGCTACACCTTC.

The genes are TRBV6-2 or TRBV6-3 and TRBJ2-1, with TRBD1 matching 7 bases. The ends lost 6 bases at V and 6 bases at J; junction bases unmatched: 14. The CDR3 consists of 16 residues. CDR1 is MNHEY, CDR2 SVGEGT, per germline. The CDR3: CASSQLRQGKVNEQFF. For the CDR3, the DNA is TGTGCCAGCAGCCAACTCCGACAGGGAAAGGTCAATGAGCAGTTCTTC.

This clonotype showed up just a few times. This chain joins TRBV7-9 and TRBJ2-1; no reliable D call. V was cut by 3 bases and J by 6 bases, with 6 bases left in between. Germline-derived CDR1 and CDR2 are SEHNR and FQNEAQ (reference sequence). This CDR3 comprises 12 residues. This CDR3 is CASSFSPNEQFF. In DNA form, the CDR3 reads TGTGCCAGCAGCTTTAGTCCCAATGAGCAGTTCTTC.

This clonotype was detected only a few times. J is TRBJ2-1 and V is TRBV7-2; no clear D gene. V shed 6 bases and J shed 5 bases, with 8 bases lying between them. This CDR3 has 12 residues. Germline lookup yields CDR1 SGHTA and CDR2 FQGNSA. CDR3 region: CASRVTDNEQFF. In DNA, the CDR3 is TGTGCCAGCAGGGTTACAGACAATGAGCAGTTCTTC.

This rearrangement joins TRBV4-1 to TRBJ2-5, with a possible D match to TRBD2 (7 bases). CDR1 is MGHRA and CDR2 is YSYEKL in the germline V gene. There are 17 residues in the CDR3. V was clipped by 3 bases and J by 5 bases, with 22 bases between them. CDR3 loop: CASSHPVLGGRMETQYF. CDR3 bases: TGCGCCAGCAGCCACCCCGTCCTGGGGGGGCGGATGGAGACCCAGTACTTC.

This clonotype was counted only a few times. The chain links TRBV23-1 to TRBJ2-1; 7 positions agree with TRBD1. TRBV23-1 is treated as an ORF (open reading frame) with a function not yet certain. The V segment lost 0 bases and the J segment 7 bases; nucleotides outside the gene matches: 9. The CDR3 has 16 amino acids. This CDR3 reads CASSQSRDRVYNEQFF. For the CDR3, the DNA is TGCGCCAGCAGTCAATCGCGAGACAGGGTGTATAATGAGCAGTTCTTC.

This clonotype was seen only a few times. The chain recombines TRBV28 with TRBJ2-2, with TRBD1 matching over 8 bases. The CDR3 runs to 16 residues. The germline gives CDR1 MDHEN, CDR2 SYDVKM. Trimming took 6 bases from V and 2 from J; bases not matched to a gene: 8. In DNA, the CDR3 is TGTGCCAGCAGCCCGATTACAGGGGGTAACACCGGGGAGCTGTTTTTT. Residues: CASSPITGGNTGELFF.

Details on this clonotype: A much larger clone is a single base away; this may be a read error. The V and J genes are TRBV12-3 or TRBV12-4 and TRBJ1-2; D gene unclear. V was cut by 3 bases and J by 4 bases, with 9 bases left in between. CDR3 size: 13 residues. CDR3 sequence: CASSFGIGYGYTF. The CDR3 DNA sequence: TGTGCCAGCAGTTTCGGGATAGGCTATGGCTACACCTTC.

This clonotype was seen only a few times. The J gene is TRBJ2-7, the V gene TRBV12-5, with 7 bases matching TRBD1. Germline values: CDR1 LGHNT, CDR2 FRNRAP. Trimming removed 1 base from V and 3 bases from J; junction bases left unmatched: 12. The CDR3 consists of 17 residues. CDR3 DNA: TGTGCTAGTGGTTTGGCTAGAAGACAGGGAGTAGGCTACGAGCAGTACGTC. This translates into CASGLARRQGVGYEQYV.

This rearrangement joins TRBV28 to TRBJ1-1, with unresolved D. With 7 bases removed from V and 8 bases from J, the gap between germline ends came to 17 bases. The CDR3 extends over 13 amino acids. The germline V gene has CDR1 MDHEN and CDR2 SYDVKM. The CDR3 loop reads CASNPTKSREAFF. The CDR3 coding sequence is TGTGCCAGCAACCCGACCAAGAGCAGGGAAGCTTTCTTT.

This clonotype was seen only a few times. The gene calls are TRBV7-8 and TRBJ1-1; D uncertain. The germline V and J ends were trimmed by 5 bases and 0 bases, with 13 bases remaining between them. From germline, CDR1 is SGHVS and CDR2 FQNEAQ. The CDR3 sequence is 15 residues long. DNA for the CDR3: TGTGCCAGCAGCGCCAGGCGGTACTTGAACACTGAAGCTTTCTTT. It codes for CASSARRYLNTEAFF.

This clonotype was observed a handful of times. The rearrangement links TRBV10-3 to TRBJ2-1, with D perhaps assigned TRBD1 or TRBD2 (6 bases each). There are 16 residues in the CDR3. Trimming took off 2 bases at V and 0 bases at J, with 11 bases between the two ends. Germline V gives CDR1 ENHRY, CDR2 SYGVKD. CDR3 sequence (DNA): TGTGCCATCAGTGAGCCGGGGGCAGCCTCCTACAATGAGCAGTTCTTC. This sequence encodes CAISEPGAASYNEQFF.

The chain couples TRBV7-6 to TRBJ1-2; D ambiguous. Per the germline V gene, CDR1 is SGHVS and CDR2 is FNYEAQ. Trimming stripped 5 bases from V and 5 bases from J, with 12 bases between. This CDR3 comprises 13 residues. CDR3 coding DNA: TGTGCCAGCAGCAAACCGGGCCTTTATGGCTACACCTTC. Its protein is CASSKPGLYGYTF.

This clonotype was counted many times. The CDR3 DNA reads as TGTGCCAGCAGCTTAGGGCGGGAGCCCCAGCATTTT. Translation: CASSLGREPQHF. This chain uses TRBV7-2 with TRBJ1-5, with no clear D. The CDR3 runs 12 residues. The germline V and J ends were trimmed by 1 base and 8 bases, with 6 bases remaining between them. CDR1 SGHTA and CDR2 FQGNSA come from the germline V gene.

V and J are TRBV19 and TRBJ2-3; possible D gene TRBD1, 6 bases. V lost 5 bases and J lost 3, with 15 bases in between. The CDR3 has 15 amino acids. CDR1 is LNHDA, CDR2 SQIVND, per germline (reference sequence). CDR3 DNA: TGTGCCAGTAGTGAGACAGGCGCCGAAACAGATACGCAGTATTTT. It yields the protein CASSETGAETDTQYF.

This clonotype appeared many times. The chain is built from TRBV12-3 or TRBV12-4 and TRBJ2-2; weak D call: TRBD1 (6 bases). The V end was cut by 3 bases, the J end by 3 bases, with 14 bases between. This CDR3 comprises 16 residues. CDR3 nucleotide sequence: TGTGCCAGCAGTTTTGGGGGACAAAGAGACACCGGGGAGCTGTTTTTT. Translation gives CASSFGGQRDTGELFF.

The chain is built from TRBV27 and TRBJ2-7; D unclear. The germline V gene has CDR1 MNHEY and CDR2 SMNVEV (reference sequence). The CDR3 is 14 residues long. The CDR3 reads CANSLKPVGYEQYV. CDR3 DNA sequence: TGTGCCAACAGTTTAAAGCCCGTGGGCTACGAGCAGTACGTC.